This T cell receptor beta chain originates from a study of tumor-infiltrating lymphocytes in oesophageal squamous cell carcinoma (dated by TCRdb to the mid-2010s). The protocol used for the library was PCR. Data came from an Illumina HiSeq 2000. TCRdb ran its own pipeline on the public reads, namely fastp trimming at Q25 and MiXCR clone calling, and kept in-frame beta chains. CDR3 protein sequences are deduplicated, and each keeps its most common genes and DNA. The sample table holds about 10,000 distinct CDR3 sequences, of which roughly three fifths were seen once. In total, the top ten clones hold more than 30% of the sample. The germline ends are 19 bases apart after V is trimmed by 0 bases and J by 7 bases. CDR1 and CDR2 were assigned from the germline V gene (reference sequence) as SEHNR and FQNEAQ. From its cysteine to its phenylalanine, the CDR3 spans 16 amino acids. Of all the DNA, just the CDR3 is kept, 48 bases in frame from base 1.

About this clonotype itself: What this receptor recognizes is not known. Base qualities are not at hand, and no much larger clone is one base apart.

The sequenced material came from esophageal tumor tissue. The sequence derives from a female donor with esophageal squamous cell carcinoma. The rearrangement joined TRBV7-9 to TRBJ2-7; a tentative D match to TRBD2 spans 5 bases. The CDR3 reads as follows: CASSLAFRRSDNEQYF. The DNA reads as follows: TGTGCCAGCAGCTTAGCTTTCCGTCGTAGCGACAATGAGCAGTACTTC.